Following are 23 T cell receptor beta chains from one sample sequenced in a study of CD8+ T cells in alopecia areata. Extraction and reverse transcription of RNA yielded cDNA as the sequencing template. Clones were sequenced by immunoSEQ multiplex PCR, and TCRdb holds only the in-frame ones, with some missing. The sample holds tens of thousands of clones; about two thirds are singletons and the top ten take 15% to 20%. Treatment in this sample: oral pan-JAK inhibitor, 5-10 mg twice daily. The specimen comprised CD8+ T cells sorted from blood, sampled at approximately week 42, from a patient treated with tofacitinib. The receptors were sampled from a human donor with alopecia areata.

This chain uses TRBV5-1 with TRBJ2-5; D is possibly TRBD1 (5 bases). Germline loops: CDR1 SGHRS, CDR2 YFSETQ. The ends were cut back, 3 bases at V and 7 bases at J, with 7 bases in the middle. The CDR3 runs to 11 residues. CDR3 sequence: CASSSQGTQYF. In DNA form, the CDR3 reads TGCGCCAGCAGCTCTCAGGGGACCCAGTACTTC.

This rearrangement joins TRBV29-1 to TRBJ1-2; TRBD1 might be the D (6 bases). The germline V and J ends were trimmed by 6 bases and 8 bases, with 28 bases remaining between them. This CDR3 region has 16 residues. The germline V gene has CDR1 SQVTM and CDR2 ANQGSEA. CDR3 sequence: CSVPLGGQTGAGGYTF. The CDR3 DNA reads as TGCAGCGTGCCGTTAGGGGGGCAGACAGGTGCAGGCGGCTACACCTTC.

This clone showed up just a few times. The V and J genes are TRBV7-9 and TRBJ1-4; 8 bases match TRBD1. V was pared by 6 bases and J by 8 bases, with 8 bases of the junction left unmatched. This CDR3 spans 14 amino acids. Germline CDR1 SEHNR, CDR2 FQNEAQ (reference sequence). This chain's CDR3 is CASSWGQEREKLFF. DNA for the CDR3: TGTGCCAGCAGTTGGGGACAGGAGAGAGAAAAACTGTTTTTT.

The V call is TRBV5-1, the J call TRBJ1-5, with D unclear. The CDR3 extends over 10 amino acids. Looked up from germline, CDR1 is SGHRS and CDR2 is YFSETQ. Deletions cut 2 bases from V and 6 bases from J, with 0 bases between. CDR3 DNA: TGCGCCAGCAGCTTTCAGCCCCAGCATTTT. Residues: CASSFQPQHF.

CDR3 bases: TGTGCTAGTGGTTTGCGGGAACAGGGTGGGGTCGAGACCCAGTACTTC. It encodes CASGLREQGGVETQYF. V and J are TRBV12-5 and TRBJ2-5; perhaps TRBD1 as D (6 bases). Trimming stripped 2 bases from V and 5 bases from J, with 18 bases between. Germline assignment: CDR1 LGHNT and CDR2 FRNRAP. This CDR3 has 16 amino acids.

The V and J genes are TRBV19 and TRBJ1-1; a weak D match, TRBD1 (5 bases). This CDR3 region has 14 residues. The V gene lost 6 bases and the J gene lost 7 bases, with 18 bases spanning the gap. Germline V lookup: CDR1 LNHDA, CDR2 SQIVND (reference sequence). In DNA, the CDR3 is TGTGCCAGTAGCCACAAGGGACCCACTGTTGAAGCTTTCTTT. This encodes CASSHKGPTVEAFF. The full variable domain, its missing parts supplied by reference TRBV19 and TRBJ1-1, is DGGITQSPKYLFRKEGQNVTLSCEQNLNHDAMYWYRQDPGQGLRLIYYSQIVNDFQKGDIAEGYSVSREKKESFPLTVTSAQKNPTAFYLCASSHKGPTVEAFFGQGTRLTVV.

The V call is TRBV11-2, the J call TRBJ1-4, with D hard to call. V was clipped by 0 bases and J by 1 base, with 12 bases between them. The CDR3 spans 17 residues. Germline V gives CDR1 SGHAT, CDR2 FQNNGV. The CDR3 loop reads CASSLDGIWGTNEKLFF. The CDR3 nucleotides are TGTGCCAGCAGCTTAGACGGCATCTGGGGAACTAATGAAAAACTGTTTTTT.

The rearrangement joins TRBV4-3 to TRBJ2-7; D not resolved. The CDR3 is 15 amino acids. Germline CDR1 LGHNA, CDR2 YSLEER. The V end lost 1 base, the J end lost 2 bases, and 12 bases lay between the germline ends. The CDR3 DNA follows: TGCGCCAGCAGCCAAGGGGTTCAGGCCGCCTACGAGCAGTACTTC. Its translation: CASSQGVQAAYEQYF.

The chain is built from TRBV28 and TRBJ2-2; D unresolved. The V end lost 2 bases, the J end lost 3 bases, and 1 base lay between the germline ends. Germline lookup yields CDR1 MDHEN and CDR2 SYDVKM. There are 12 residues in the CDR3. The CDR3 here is CASSLDTGELFF. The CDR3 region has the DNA TGTGCCAGCAGTTTAGACACCGGGGAGCTGTTTTTT. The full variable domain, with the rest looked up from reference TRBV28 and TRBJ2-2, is DVKVTQSSRYLVKRTGEKVFLECVQDMDHENMFWYRQDPGLGLRLIYFSYDVKMKEKGDIPEGYSVSREKKERFSLILESASTNQTSMYLCASSLDTGELFFGEGSRLTVL.

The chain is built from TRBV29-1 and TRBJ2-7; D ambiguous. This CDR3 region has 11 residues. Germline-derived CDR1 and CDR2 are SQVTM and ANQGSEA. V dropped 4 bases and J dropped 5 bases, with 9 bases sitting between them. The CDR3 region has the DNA TGCAGCGTTGTATGGGGTGACGAGCAGTACTTC. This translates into CSVVWGDEQYF.

The CDR3 reads CATNLDGRANTEAFF. DNA for the CDR3: TGTGCCACCAACCTAGACGGCCGAGCGAACACTGAAGCTTTCTTT. This chain connects TRBV7-9 to TRBJ1-1; D is unclear. V lost 10 bases, J lost 1 base, and 19 bases lay in between. Germline V gene data show CDR1 as SEHNR and CDR2 as FQNEAQ (reference sequence). The CDR3 has 15 amino acids. Using reference TRBV7-9 and TRBJ1-1 for the parts outside the CDR3, the full variable domain is DTGVSQNPRHKITKRGQNVTFRCDPISEHNRLYWYRQTLGQGPEFLTYFQNEAQLEKSRLLSDRFSAERPKGSFSTLEIQRTEQGDSAMYLCATNLDGRANTEAFFGQGTRLTVV.

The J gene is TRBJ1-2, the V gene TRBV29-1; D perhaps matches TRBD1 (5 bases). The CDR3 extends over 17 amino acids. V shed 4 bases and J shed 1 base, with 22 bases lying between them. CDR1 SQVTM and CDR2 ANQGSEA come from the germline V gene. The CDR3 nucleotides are TGCAGCGTTGTGGCAAGTAGCGGGGGTTCCCTTAACTATGGCTACACCTTC. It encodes CSVVASSGGSLNYGYTF.

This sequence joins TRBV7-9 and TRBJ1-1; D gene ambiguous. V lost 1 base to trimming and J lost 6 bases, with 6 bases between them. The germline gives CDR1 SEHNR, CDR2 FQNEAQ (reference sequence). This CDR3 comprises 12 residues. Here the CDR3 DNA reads TGTGCCAGCAGCTTAGTAGTGGCTGAAGCTTTCTTT. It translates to CASSLVVAEAFF.

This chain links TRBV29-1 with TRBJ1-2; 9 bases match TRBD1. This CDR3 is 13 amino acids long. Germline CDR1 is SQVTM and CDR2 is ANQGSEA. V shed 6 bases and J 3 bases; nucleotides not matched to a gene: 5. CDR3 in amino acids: CSVWTGEDYGYTF. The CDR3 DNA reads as TGCAGCGTCTGGACAGGGGAGGACTATGGCTACACCTTC.

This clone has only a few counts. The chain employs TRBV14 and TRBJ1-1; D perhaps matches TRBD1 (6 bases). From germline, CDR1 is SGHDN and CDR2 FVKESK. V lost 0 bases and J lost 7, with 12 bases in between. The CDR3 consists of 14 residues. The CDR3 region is CASSQEARGHEAFF. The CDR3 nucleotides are TGTGCCAGCAGCCAAGAGGCCCGGGGACATGAAGCTTTCTTT.

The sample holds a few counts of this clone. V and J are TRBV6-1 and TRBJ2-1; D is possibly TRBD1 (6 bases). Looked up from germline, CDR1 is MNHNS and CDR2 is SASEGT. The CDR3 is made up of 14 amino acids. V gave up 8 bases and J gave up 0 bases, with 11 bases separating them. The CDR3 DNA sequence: TGTGCCAGCTTCACAGGGAGCTCCTACAATGAGCAGTTCTTC. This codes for CASFTGSSYNEQFF.

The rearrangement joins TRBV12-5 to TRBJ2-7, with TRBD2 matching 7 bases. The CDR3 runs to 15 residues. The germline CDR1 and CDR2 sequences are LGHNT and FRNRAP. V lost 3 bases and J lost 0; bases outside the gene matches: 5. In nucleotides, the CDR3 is TGTGCTAGTGGTTTAGCGGGGCTGAGCTCCTACGAGCAGTACTTC. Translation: CASGLAGLSSYEQYF.

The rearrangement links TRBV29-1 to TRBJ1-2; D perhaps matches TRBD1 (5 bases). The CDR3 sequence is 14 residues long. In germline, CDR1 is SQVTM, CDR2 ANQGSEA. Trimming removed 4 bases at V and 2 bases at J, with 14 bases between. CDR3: CSVGGGPRNYGYTF. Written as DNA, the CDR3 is TGCAGCGTTGGGGGCGGACCGAGAAACTATGGCTACACCTTC. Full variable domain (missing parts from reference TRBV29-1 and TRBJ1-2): SAVISQKPSRDICQRGTSLTIQCQVDSQVTMMFWYRQQPGQSLTLIATANQGSEATYESGFVIDKFPISRPNLTFSTLTVSNMSPEDSSIYLCSVGGGPRNYGYTFGSGTRLTVV.

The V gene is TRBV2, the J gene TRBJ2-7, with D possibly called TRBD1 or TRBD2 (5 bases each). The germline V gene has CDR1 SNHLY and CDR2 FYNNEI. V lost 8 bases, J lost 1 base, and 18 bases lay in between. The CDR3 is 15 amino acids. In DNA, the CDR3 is TGTGCCAGCGGGACGAGCCAGCTAGGGTCCTACGAGCAGTACTTC. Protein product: CASGTSQLGSYEQYF.

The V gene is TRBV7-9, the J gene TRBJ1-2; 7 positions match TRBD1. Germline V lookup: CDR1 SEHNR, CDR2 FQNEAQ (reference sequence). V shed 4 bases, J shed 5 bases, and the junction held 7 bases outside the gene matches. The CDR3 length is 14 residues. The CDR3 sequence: CASSWAGTVYGYTF. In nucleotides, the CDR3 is TGTGCCAGCAGCTGGGCCGGGACAGTATATGGCTACACCTTC.

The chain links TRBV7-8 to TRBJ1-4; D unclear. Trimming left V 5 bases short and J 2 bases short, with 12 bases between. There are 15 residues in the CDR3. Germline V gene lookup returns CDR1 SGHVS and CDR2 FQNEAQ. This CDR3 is CASSLGPSTNEKLFF. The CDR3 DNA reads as TGTGCCAGCAGCCTCGGACCCTCGACTAATGAAAAACTGTTTTTT.

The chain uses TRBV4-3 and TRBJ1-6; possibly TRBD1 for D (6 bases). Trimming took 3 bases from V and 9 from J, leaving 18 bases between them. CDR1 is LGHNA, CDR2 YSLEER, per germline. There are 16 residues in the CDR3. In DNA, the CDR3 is TGCGCCAGCAGCCACCTTATGGGGGGCCGGGGTTCACCCCTCCACTTT. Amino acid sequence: CASSHLMGGRGSPLHF.

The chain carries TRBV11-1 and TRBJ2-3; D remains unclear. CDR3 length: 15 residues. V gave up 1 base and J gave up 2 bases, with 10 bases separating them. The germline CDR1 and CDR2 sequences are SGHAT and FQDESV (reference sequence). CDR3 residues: CASSLESLTTDTQYF. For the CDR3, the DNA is TGTGCCAGCAGCTTAGAATCGTTGACCACAGATACGCAGTATTTT.